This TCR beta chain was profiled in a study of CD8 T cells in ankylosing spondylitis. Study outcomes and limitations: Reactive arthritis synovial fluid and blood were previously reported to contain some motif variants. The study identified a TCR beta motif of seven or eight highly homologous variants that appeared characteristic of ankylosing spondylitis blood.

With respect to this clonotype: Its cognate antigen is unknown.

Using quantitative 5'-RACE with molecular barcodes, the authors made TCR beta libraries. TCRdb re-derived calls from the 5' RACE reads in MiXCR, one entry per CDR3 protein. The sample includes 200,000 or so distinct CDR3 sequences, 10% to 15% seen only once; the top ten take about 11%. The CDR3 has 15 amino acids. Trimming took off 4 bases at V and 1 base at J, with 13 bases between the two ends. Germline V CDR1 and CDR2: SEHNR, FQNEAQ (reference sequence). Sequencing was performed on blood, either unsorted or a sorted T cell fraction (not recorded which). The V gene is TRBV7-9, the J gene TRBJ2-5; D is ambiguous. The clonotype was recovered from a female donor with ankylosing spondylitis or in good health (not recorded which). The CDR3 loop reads CASSSHLVFQETQYF. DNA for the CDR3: TGTGCCAGCAGCTCTCACCTCGTCTTCCAAGAGACCCAGTACTTC.